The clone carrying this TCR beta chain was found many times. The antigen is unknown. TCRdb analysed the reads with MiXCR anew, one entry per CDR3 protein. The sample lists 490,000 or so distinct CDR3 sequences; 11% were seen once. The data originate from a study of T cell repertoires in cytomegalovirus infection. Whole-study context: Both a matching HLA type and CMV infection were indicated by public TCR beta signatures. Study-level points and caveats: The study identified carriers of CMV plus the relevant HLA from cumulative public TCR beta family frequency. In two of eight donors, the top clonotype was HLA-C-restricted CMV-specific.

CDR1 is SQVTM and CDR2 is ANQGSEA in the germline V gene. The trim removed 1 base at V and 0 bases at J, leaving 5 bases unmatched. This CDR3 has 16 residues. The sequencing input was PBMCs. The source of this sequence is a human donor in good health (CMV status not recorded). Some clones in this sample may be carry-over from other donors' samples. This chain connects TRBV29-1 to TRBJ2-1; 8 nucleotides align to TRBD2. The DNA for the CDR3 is TGCAGCGTTGAAGGTGCGCGGGAGGTCTCCTACAATGAGCAGTTCTTC. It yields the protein CSVEGAREVSYNEQFF.